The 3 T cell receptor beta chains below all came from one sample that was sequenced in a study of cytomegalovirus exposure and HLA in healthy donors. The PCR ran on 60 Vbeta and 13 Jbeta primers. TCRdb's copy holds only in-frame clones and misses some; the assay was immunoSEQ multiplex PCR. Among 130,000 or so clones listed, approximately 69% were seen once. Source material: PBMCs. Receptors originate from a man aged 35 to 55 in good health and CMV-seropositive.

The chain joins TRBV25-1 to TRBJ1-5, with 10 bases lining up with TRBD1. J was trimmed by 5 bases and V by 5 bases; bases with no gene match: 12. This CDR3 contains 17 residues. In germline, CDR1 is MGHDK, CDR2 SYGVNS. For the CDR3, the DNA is TGTGCCAGCAGTCCCACAACCCCAGGGACAGGGGATCAGCCCCAGCATTTT. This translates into CASSPTTPGTGDQPQHF.

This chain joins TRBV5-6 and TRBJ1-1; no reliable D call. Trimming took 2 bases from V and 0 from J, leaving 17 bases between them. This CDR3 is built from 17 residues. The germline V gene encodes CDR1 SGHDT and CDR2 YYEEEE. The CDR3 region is CASSFGQTRLLNTEAFF. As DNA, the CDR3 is TGTGCCAGCAGCTTCGGGCAGACCCGACTATTGAACACTGAAGCTTTCTTT.

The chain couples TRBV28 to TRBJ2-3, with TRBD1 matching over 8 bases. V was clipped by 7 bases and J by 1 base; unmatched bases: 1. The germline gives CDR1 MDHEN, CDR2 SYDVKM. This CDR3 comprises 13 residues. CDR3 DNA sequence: TGTGCCAGCATACAGGGGGGCACAGATACGCAGTATTTT. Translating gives CASIQGGTDTQYF.